The 9 T cell receptor beta chains below all came from one sample that was sequenced in a study of blood T cell repertoires in COVID-19. Using immunoSEQ multiplex PCR, the repertoire was profiled, and TCRdb retains in-frame clones only, with some absent. The repertoire includes 250,000 to 350,000 clones, 85% to 90% of them detected once, and over 5.5% sits in the top ten. Sequenced: peripheral blood. Every receptor here comes from a woman aged 50 to 65 with COVID-19, enrolled during active disease.

The chain carries TRBV7-9 and TRBJ2-1; 13 nucleotides line up with TRBD2. Trimming cost V 2 bases and J 13 bases; bases outside gene matches: 11. This CDR3 is built from 16 residues. Germline values: CDR1 SEHNR, CDR2 FQNEAQ (reference sequence). In nucleotides, the CDR3 is TGTGCCAGCAGCTTACTCTCCGGACTAGCGGGAGAGGGACAGTTCTTC. It encodes CASSLLSGLAGEGQFF. The whole variable domain, filled in from reference TRBV7-9 and TRBJ2-1, reads DTGVSQNPRHKITKRGQNVTFRCDPISEHNRLYWYRQTLGQGPEFLTYFQNEAQLEKSRLLSDRFSAERPKGSFSTLEIQRTEQGDSAMYLCASSLLSGLAGEGQFFGPGTRLTVL.

V is TRBV6-5 and J is TRBJ2-1, with TRBD2 identical over 12 bases. Germline CDR1 and CDR2: MNHEY and SVGAGI. Losses at the gene ends were 2 bases for V and 8 bases for J; bases not matched to a gene: 7. This CDR3 contains 16 residues. The CDR3 loop reads CASSYHRTSGTDEQFF. The DNA for the CDR3 is TGTGCCAGCAGTTACCACCGGACTAGCGGGACTGATGAGCAGTTCTTC.

In this sample, this clone turned up a few times. The V call is TRBV5-8, the J call TRBJ1-2, with D perhaps TRBD1 (5 bases). The germline V and J ends were trimmed by 4 bases and 4 bases, with 8 bases remaining between them. Per germline, CDR1 SGHTS and CDR2 YDEGEE. The length of the CDR3 is 12 residues. CDR3 in amino acids: CASSPDSYGYTF. Written as DNA, the CDR3 is TGTGCCAGCAGCCCTGACAGCTATGGCTACACCTTC.

This clone appeared a few times. The chain uses TRBV30 and TRBJ1-1; 10 bases line up with TRBD1. V shed 2 bases and J 0 bases; nucleotides not matched to a gene: 9. The germline CDR1 and CDR2 sequences are GTSNPN and SVGIG (reference sequence). The CDR3 totals 17 residues. The CDR3 DNA sequence: TGTGCCTGGAGTAGATGGACAGGGGGGTGGCTGAACACTGAAGCTTTCTTT. Translation: CAWSRWTGGWLNTEAFF.

The CDR3 DNA sequence: TGTGCCAGCAGCTTAGACGGGGGGCGCGATCAGCCCCAGCATTTT. Its translation is CASSLDGGRDQPQHF. The rearrangement links TRBV11-2 to TRBJ1-5; D perhaps matches TRBD1 (6 bases). This CDR3 has 15 amino acids. Trimming took 0 bases from V and 5 from J, leaving 11 bases between them. Looked up from germline, CDR1 is SGHAT and CDR2 is FQNNGV.

J is TRBJ1-5 and V is TRBV27; D gene ambiguous. The length of the CDR3 is 15 residues. Trimming cost V 6 bases and J 1 base, with 13 bases left between them. Germline V gene data show CDR1 as MNHEY and CDR2 as SMNVEV (reference sequence). This CDR3 is CASSYMGPSNQPQHF. CDR3 nucleotide sequence: TGTGCCAGCAGCTATATGGGCCCCAGCAATCAGCCCCAGCATTTT.

The chain combines TRBV5-1 with TRBJ2-6; tentative D call: TRBD2 (5 bases). The length of the CDR3 is 17 residues. V dropped 1 base and J dropped 0 bases, with 11 bases sitting between them. CDR1 is SGHRS and CDR2 is YFSETQ in the germline V gene. This CDR3 reads CASSLLTTSSGANVLTF. The CDR3 DNA is TGCGCCAGCAGCTTGTTGACTACCTCCTCTGGGGCCAACGTCCTGACTTTC.

With regard to this clone: One end of the junction varies from germline; a read error may be responsible. The rearrangement joins TRBV7-2 to TRBJ2-1, with D possibly matching TRBD2 (5 bases). The germline V gene has CDR1 SGHTA and CDR2 FQGNSA. The CDR3 totals 15 residues. The CDR3 region has the DNA TGTGCCAGCAGCTTAGCGCGGGCCTCCTACGATGAGCAGTTCTTC. Translation: CASSLARASYDEQFF. Complete variable domain (other parts from reference TRBV7-2 and TRBJ2-1): GAGVSQSPSNKVTEKGKDVELRCDPISGHTALYWYRQSLGQGLEFLIYFQGNSAPDKSGLPSDRFSAERTGGSVSTLTIQRTQQEDSAVYLCASSLARASYDEQFFGPGTRLTVL.

The genes are TRBV6-2 or TRBV6-3 and TRBJ2-1; 15 bases map to TRBD2. The germline V gene has CDR1 MNHEY and CDR2 SVGEGT. The V gene end was trimmed by 0 bases and the J gene end by 1 base; junction bases not matched to a gene: 7. The CDR3 has 20 residues. CDR3 in DNA: TGTGCCAGCAGTTACTCTCGGACTAGCGGGAGGGGAAGGTCCTACAATGAGCAGTTCTTC. Translated: CASSYSRTSGRGRSYNEQFF.